Shown below are 10 T cell receptor beta chains from a single sample sequenced in a study of shared clonotypes between healthy human individuals. Repertoires were generated with immunoSEQ multiplex PCR, while TCRdb's copy carries only in-frame clones and drops some. The top ten clones hold 0.36% of a sample with about 2.4 million clones, approximately 94% of them seen once. Material for sequencing was naive CD4+ T cells from PBMCs. Subset indicated: CD45RA+ positively selected. The receptors were gathered from a man between 18 and 35 years old in good health. Some clones in this sample may be carry-over from other donors' samples.

The V call is TRBV9, the J call TRBJ2-2, with 8 nucleotides matching TRBD1. Germline-derived CDR1 and CDR2 are SGDLS and YYNGEE. The CDR3 contains 12 residues. CDR3 DNA: TGTGGGGAGACAGGGGATGCCGGGGAGCTGTTTTTT. Its translation is CGETGDAGELFF.

The chain joins TRBV28 to TRBJ2-2; TRBD2 matches 7 bases. This CDR3 has 16 residues. After removal of 7 bases from V and 4 bases from J, the junction contained 12 bases not matched to a gene. Per the germline V gene, CDR1 is MDHEN and CDR2 is SYDVKM. The CDR3 DNA reads TGTGCCAGCACCCGGTGGCTGGGGGGGATCACCGGGGAGCTGTTTTTT. Amino acid sequence: CASTRWLGGITGELFF.

A remark on this clone: The sample contains more than one DNA sequence encoding this CDR3. The chain is built from TRBV5-1 and TRBJ2-1, with 8 nucleotides matching TRBD2. Germline CDR1 SGHRS, CDR2 YFSETQ. CDR3 length: 15 amino acids. The ends lost 0 bases at V and 4 bases at J; junction bases unmatched: 3. For the CDR3, the DNA is TGCGCCAGCAGCTTGGCTTCTAGCGGGTACAATGAGCAGTTCTTC. Its protein is CASSLASSGYNEQFF.

CDR3: CASSRSGLAGGASAQYF. The DNA for the CDR3 is TGTGCCAGCAGTCGCTCGGGACTAGCGGGAGGAGCTTCGGCCCAGTACTTC. This rearrangement joins TRBV28 to TRBJ2-5; TRBD2 agrees at 15 bases. Germline assignment: CDR1 MDHEN and CDR2 SYDVKM. Trimming at V came to 5 bases and at J to 9 bases, leaving 13 bases not matched to a gene. The CDR3 is made up of 17 amino acids.

The chain carries TRBV5-4 and TRBJ2-1; no definite D call. Trimming pared 4 bases from V and 1 base from J, leaving 12 bases between. The CDR3 runs 15 residues. The germline CDR1 and CDR2 sequences are SGHNT and YYREEE (reference sequence). The CDR3 DNA reads as TGTGCCAGCAGCCCGACGGCAGAGTCCTACAATGAGCAGTTCTTC. Its protein product is CASSPTAESYNEQFF.

The chain joins TRBV4-2 to TRBJ2-5; no definite D call. Germline CDR1 LGHNA, CDR2 YNFKEQ. The CDR3 spans 12 residues. V was cut by 0 bases and J by 7 bases, with 6 bases left in between. CDR3: CASSQDVGTQYF. The CDR3 DNA reads TGTGCCAGCAGCCAAGATGTGGGGACCCAGTACTTC.

This chain connects TRBV11-3 to TRBJ2-2; 12 bases are shared with TRBD2. Germline-derived CDR1 and CDR2 are SGHNT and YENEEA. The V segment lost 5 bases and the J segment 6 bases; nucleotides outside the gene matches: 16. This CDR3 contains 19 residues. CDR3 nucleotides: TGTGCCAGCAGCCGGAAGAGGTCTAGCGGGAGGGCCTCGGCCGGGGAGCTGTTTTTT. Translating gives CASSRKRSSGRASAGELFF. Together with reference TRBV11-3 and TRBJ2-2, the CDR3 gives the full variable domain: EAGVVQSPRYKIIEKKQPVAFWCNPISGHNTLYWYLQNLGQGPELLIRYENEEAVDDSQLPKDRFSAERLKGVDSTLKIQPAELGDSAVYLCASSRKRSSGRASAGELFFGEGSRLTVL.

Regarding this clone: The identical CDR3 is also encoded by other nucleotide sequences in the sample. The gene calls are TRBV15 and TRBJ1-1, with D perhaps matching TRBD1 (5 bases). Trimming pared 0 bases from V and 1 base from J, leaving 9 bases between. The germline V gene encodes CDR1 LNHNV and CDR2 YYDKDF (reference sequence). This CDR3 is 15 amino acids long. This CDR3 is CATSRDGTGNTEAFF. CDR3 DNA: TGTGCCACCAGCAGAGATGGGACGGGGAACACTGAAGCTTTCTTT.

The chain couples TRBV28 to TRBJ2-7; 7 bases align to TRBD1. J was trimmed by 0 bases and V by 6 bases; bases with no gene match: 8. CDR1 MDHEN and CDR2 SYDVKM come from the germline V gene. The CDR3 has 15 amino acids. The chain's CDR3 is CASSQVRGPSYEQYF. The CDR3 DNA is TGTGCCAGCAGCCAAGTGAGGGGGCCCTCCTACGAGCAGTACTTC.

The chain links TRBV10-3 to TRBJ2-7; D unclear. The CDR3 is 15 amino acids. Trimming stripped 0 bases from V and 1 base from J, with 10 bases between. CDR1 and CDR2 from the germline V gene are ENHRY and SYGVKD. The CDR3 reads CAISESTDGSYEQYF. The CDR3 coding sequence is TGTGCCATCAGTGAGTCTACGGACGGGTCCTACGAGCAGTACTTC.